Following are 17 T cell receptor beta chains from one sample sequenced in a study of T cell repertoires in cytomegalovirus infection. A single record per CDR3 protein comes from TCRdb applying MiXCR to the reads. The table includes some 450,000 distinct CDR3 sequences, around 32% detected once. The sample taken for sequencing was PBMCs. All receptors come from a human donor in good health (CMV status not recorded). Some clones in this sample may be carry-over from other donors' samples.

A word on this clonotype: This may arise from a read error, as a much more abundant clone is one base away. The rearrangement uses TRBV12-3 or TRBV12-4 and TRBJ2-2; 9 bases are a match to TRBD1. Trimming removed 6 bases from V and 3 bases from J; junction bases left unmatched: 5. There are 15 residues in the CDR3. The CDR3 region is CASSPGTGHTGELFF. CDR3 nucleotide sequence: TGTGCCAGCAGCCCCGGGACAGGGCACACCGGGGAGCTGTTTTTT.

This clonotype was recorded at least ten times. CDR3 loop: CASSPGPSPLHF. The CDR3 DNA reads TGTGCCAGCAGCCCAGGTCCTTCACCCCTCCACTTT. The chain links TRBV7-2 to TRBJ1-6; unclear D gene. Germline CDR1 is SGHTA and CDR2 is FQGNSA. The CDR3 length is 12 residues. V was shortened by 5 bases and J by 9 bases, with 8 bases between the two germline ends.

The J gene is TRBJ2-1, the V gene TRBV5-1, with D maybe TRBD1 (6 bases). Between the trimmed V and J ends, which lost 4 bases and 8 bases, there was a span of 25 bases. In germline, CDR1 is SGHRS, CDR2 YFSETQ. This CDR3 is built from 17 residues. The CDR3 here is CASSPRQVMEVWYEQFF. In DNA form, the CDR3 reads TGCGCCAGCAGCCCCAGACAGGTGATGGAGGTTTGGTATGAGCAGTTCTTC.

A remark on this clonotype: Given a much more abundant clone one base away, this may be a read error. This chain connects TRBV7-9 to TRBJ1-1; D remains ambiguous. Germline CDR1 is SEHNR and CDR2 is FQNEAQ (reference sequence). This CDR3 is built from 13 residues. CDR3 coding DNA: TGTGCCAGCAGCCATCTGCTGAACACTGAAGCTCTCTTT. Protein product: CASSHLLNTEALF.

A note on this clonotype: The CDR3 ends on some other residue instead of the conserved phenylalanine or tryptophan, so this is likely a read error. The V and J genes are TRBV7-6 and TRBJ2-3, with D perhaps matching TRBD2 (7 bases). CDR1 is SGHVS, CDR2 FNYEAQ, per germline. Deletions cut 1 base from V and 2 bases from J, with 13 bases between. The length of the CDR3 is 16 residues. The CDR3 protein is CASSLGSRGATDTQYC. The CDR3 region has the DNA TGTGCCAGCAGCTTAGGGTCTCGGGGGGCCACAGATACGCAGTATTGT.

The V gene is TRBV4-1, the J gene TRBJ1-1; D is possibly TRBD1 (5 bases). CDR3 length equals 14 residues. Looked up from germline, CDR1 is MGHRA and CDR2 is YSYEKL. Trimming removed 0 bases from V and 5 bases from J, with 10 bases in between. For the CDR3, the DNA is TGCGCCAGCAGCCAAGAAGGGGAAGTAACTGAAGCTTTCTTT. Residues: CASSQEGEVTEAFF.

J is TRBJ1-6 and V is TRBV6-1; 8 nucleotides agree with TRBD1. Germline V gene lookup returns CDR1 MNHNS and CDR2 SASEGT. The CDR3 length is 17 residues. V gave up 8 bases and J gave up 5 bases; unmatched junction bases: 14. The CDR3 DNA is TGTGCCAGCCACCCTGGGGCAGGGGGCTTCCATAATTCACCCCTCCACTTT. As protein: CASHPGAGGFHNSPLHF.

In its sample, this clonotype was seen a few times. This CDR3 is CASSLYERPRNTGELFF. CDR3 bases: TGTGCCAGCAGCTTATATGAACGCCCGAGAAACACCGGGGAGCTGTTTTTT. The V call is TRBV7-8, the J call TRBJ2-2; D unresolved. CDR3 length: 17 amino acids. Trimming shortened V by 2 bases and J by 2 bases, and 15 bases separated the two germline ends. Germline CDR1 is SGHVS and CDR2 is FQNEAQ. Supplemented by reference TRBV7-8 and TRBJ2-2, the full variable domain reads GAGVSQSPRYKVAKRGQDVALRCDPISGHVSLFWYQQALGQGPEFLTYFQNEAQLDKSGLPSDRFFAERPEGSVSTLKIQRTQQEDSAVYLCASSLYERPRNTGELFFGEGSRLTVL.

At least ten counts were recorded for this clonotype. The chain recombines TRBV28 with TRBJ1-1, with 7 nucleotides matching TRBD1. V trimming: 4 bases; J trimming: 1 base; junction bases outside the gene matches: 6. Germline V CDR1 and CDR2: MDHEN, SYDVKM. This CDR3 contains 15 residues. This CDR3 is CASSYRGGRNTEAFF. The CDR3 DNA reads as TGTGCCAGCAGTTACAGGGGCGGGCGGAACACTGAAGCTTTCTTT.

Comments on this clonotype: One end of the junction is discordant with germline, which a read error may explain. This chain joins TRBV7-2 and TRBJ2-1; TRBD2 aligns across 9 bases. This CDR3 region has 18 residues. The germline V gene has CDR1 SGHTA and CDR2 FQGNSA. This CDR3 is CSISLRGGRLAAYNEPFF. In DNA, the CDR3 is TGTTCCATCAGCCTACGTGGGGGGAGACTAGCGGCATACAATGAGCCGTTCTTC. Using reference TRBV7-2 and TRBJ2-1 for the parts outside the CDR3, the full variable domain is GAGVSQSPSNKVTEKGKDVELRCDPISGHTALYWYRQSLGQGLEFLIYFQGNSAPDKSGLPSDRFSAERTGGSVSTLTIQRTQQEDSAVYLCSISLRGGRLAAYNEPFFGPGTRLTVL.

This clonotype was seen only a few times. The chain combines TRBV12-3 or TRBV12-4 with TRBJ2-5; D gene unclear. This CDR3 has 13 amino acids. V was cut by 1 base and J by 5 bases, with 8 bases left in between. The CDR3 spells CASSLVHYETQYF. CDR3 DNA sequence: TGTGCCAGCAGTTTAGTCCACTACGAGACCCAGTACTTC.

As for this clonotype: In this CDR3 the conserved last residue, phenylalanine or tryptophan, is missing, so a read error is likely. The chain links TRBV7-2 to TRBJ2-3; 9 nucleotides match TRBD1. Germline CDR1 and CDR2: SGHTA and FQGNSA. The CDR3 sequence is 15 residues long. The V gene end was trimmed by 4 bases and the J gene end by 7 bases; junction bases not matched to a gene: 9. CDR3 DNA: TGTGCCAGCAGCTCGGGGACAGGGTACACGTATACGCAGTATTGT. Translating it yields CASSSGTGYTYTQYC.

This clonotype has a count of ten or more. The chain has TRBV7-3 and TRBJ1-2, with 9 bases matching TRBD1. V trimming: 6 bases; J trimming: 0 bases; junction bases outside the gene matches: 23. Germline assignment: CDR1 SGHTA and CDR2 FQGTGA. CDR3 length: 21 residues. CDR3: CASRDPLEGTGRYGANYGYTF. The CDR3 DNA follows: TGTGCCAGCAGGGACCCATTGGAAGGGACAGGGCGTTATGGCGCTAACTATGGCTACACCTTC. The variable domain in full, with the rest retrieved from reference TRBV7-3 and TRBJ1-2, is GAGVSQTPSNKVTEKGKYVELRCDPISGHTALYWYRQSLGQGPEFLIYFQGTGAADDSGLPNDRFFAVRPEGSVSTLKIQRTERGDSAVYLCASRDPLEGTGRYGANYGYTFGSGTRLTVV.

This chain uses TRBV7-8 with TRBJ2-7, with 7 bases that match TRBD2. Germline assignment: CDR1 SGHVS and CDR2 FQNEAQ. Losses at the gene ends were 5 bases for V and 1 base for J; bases not matched to a gene: 8. This CDR3 comprises 15 residues. The CDR3 DNA reads TGTGCCAGCAGCCCCACAGCGGGGACGTCCTACGAGCAGTACTTC. Protein sequence: CASSPTAGTSYEQYF.

CDR3 protein: CASKTRATRGSEQYF. The CDR3, as DNA: TGTGCCAGCAAGACGAGGGCAACAAGGGGTTCCGAGCAGTACTTC. This chain joins TRBV28 and TRBJ2-7; tentatively, D is TRBD1 or TRBD2 (5 bases each). Germline V gene lookup returns CDR1 MDHEN and CDR2 SYDVKM. The V end lost 7 bases, the J end lost 6 bases, and 22 bases lay between the germline ends. This CDR3 has 15 residues.

The CDR3 sequence is CASSSDSDNEQFF. DNA for the CDR3: TGTGCCAGCAGTTCGGACTCGGACAATGAGCAGTTCTTC. V usage is TRBV12-3 or TRBV12-4 and J usage is TRBJ2-1; TRBD2 is a possible D gene (5 bases). The V end was cut by 4 bases, the J end by 5 bases, with 9 bases between. CDR3 size: 13 residues.

This clonotype has more than one count but fewer than ten. This chain connects TRBV7-2 to TRBJ2-7; D is unresolved. The CDR3 has 14 amino acids. With 3 bases removed from V and 1 base from J, the gap between germline ends came to 10 bases. In germline, CDR1 is SGHTA, CDR2 FQGNSA. The CDR3 DNA reads as TGTGCCAGCAGCTTCATAGACGGGTCCTACGAGCAGTACTTC. This gives the protein CASSFIDGSYEQYF.